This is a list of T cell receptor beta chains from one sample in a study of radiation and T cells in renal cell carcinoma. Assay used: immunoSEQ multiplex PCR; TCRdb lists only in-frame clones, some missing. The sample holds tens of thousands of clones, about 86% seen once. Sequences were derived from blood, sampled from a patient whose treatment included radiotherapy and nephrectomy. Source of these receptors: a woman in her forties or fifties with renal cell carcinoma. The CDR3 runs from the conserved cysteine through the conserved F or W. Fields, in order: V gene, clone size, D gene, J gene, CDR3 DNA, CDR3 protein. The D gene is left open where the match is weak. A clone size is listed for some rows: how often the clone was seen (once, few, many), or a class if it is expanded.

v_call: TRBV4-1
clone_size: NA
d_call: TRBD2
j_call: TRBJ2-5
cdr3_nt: TGCGCCAGCAGCCGAGGACTAGCGGGAAAAGAGACCCAGTACTTC
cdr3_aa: CASSRGLAGKETQYF

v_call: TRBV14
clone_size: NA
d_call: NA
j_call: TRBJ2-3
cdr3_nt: TGTGCCAGCAGCAAACTCGTAGCCAGCGTGGGGGAAACGCAGTATTTT
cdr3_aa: CASSKLVASVGETQYF

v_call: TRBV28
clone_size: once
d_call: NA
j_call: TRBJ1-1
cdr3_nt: TGTGCCAGCAGCCGAGGGGGGGGCACTGAAGCTTTCTTT
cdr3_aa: CASSRGGGTEAFF

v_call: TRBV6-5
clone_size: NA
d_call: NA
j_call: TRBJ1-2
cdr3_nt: TGTGCCAGCAGTTACTCGGGACCAGGTTTGGGCTACACCTTC
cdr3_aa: CASSYSGPGLGYTF

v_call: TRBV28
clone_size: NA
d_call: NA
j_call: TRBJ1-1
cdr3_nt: TGTGCCAGCAGTTCTTCAGGAGGGGGAAAAACTGAAGCTTTCTTT
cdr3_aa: CASSSSGGGKTEAFF

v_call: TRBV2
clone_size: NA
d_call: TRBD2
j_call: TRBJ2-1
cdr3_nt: TGTGCCAGCTACCTAGCGGGGGCCTACAATGAGCAGTTCTTC
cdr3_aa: CASYLAGAYNEQFF

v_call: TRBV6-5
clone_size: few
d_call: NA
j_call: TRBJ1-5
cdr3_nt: TGTGCCAGCAGCCGAGATACGAGCAATCAGCCCCAGCATTTT
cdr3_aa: CASSRDTSNQPQHF

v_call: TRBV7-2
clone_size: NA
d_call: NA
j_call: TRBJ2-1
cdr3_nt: TGTGCCAGCAGCTTAATCCTGGCGGCGGGCCCACTGAATGAGCAGTTCTTC
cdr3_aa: CASSLILAAGPLNEQFF

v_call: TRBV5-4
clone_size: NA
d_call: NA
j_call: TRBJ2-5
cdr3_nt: TGTGCCAGCAGCAGGGGTTCGGATGCCGTCCAAGAGACCCAGTACTTC
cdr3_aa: CASSRGSDAVQETQYF

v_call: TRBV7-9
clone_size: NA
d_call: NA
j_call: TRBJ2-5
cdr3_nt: TGTGCCAGCAGCCAATCCAGGGATCGAGAGACCCAGTACTTC
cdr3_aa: CASSQSRDRETQYF

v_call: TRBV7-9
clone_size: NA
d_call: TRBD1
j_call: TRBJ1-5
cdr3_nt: TGTGCCAGCAGCGCTTCAGGGGGCTTCAATCAGCCCCAGCATTTT
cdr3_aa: CASSASGGFNQPQHF

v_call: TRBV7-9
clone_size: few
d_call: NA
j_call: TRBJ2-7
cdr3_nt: TGTGCCAGCAGCCCGACAGACTACGAGCAGTACTTC
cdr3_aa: CASSPTDYEQYF

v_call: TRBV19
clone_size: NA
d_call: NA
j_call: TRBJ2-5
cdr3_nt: TGTGCCAGTAGCGGGGCCTGGGAGACCCAGTACTTC
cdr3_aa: CASSGAWETQYF

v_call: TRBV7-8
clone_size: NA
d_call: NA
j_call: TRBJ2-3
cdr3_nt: TGTGCCAGCAGCTTAGTGGTAGGCACAGATACGCAGTATTTT
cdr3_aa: CASSLVVGTDTQYF

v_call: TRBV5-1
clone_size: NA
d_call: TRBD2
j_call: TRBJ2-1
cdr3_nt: TGCGCCAGCAGCGTTAGCGGGGGCTCCTACAATGAGCAGTTCTTC
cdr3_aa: CASSVSGGSYNEQFF

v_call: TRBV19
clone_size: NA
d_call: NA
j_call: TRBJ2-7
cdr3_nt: TGTGCCAGTAGTAAGGGGCCCTCGCAAGAGCAGTACTTC
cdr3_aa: CASSKGPSQEQYF

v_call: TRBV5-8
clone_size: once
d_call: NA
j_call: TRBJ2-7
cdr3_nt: TGTGCCAGCAGCTTGGATGGAGCAGGGTTGCCCTACGAGCAGTACTTC
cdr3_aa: CASSLDGAGLPYEQYF

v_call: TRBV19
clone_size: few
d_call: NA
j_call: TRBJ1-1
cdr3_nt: TGTGCCAGTAGCTTAAGGGAGGTTGGCACTGAAGCTTTCTTT
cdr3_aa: CASSLREVGTEAFF

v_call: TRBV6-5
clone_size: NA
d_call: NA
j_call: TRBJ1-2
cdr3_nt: TGTGCCAGCAGACCATATGCCAACTATGGCTACACCTTC
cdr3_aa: CASRPYANYGYTF

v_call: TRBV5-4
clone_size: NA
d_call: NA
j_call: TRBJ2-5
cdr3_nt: TGTGCCAGCAGCTTGGAGGGAGCTTCGGGAGAGACCCAGTACTTC
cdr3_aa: CASSLEGASGETQYF

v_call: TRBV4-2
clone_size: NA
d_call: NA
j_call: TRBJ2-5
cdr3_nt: TGTGCCAGCAGCCCGGGATCGGAGACCCAGTACTTC
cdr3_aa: CASSPGSETQYF

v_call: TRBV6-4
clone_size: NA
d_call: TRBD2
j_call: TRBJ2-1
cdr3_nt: TGTGCCAGCAGTTTAGCGGGAGGGCGGGATGAGCAGTTCTTC
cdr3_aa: CASSLAGGRDEQFF

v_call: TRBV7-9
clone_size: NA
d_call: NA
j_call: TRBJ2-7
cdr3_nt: TGTGCCAGCAGCTTAGCAGGCACCTACGAGCAGTACTTC
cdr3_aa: CASSLAGTYEQYF

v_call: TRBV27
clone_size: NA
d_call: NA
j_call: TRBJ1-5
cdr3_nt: TGTGCCAGCAGAGGTACAGGAATTTTTAATCAGCCCCAGCATTTT
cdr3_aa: CASRGTGIFNQPQHF

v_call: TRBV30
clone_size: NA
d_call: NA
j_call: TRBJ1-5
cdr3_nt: TGTGCCTGGAGTGTACAGGAAGGGTCTCAGCCCCAGCATTTT
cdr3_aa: CAWSVQEGSQPQHF

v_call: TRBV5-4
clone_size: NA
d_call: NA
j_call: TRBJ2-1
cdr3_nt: TGTGCCAGCAGCTCCGGGCCCCTACAAGATGAGCAGTTCTTC
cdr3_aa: CASSSGPLQDEQFF

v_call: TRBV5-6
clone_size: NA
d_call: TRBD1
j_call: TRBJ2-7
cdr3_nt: TGTGCCAGCAGCTTTCAGGGGGCCTACGAGCAGTACTTC
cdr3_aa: CASSFQGAYEQYF

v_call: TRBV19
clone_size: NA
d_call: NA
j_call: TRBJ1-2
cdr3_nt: TGTGCCACCTCACACAGGGAAGGCTATGGCTACACCTTC
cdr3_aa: CATSHREGYGYTF

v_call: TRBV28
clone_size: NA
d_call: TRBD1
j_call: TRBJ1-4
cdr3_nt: TGTGCCAGCAGTCGGGGACAGGGAAATGAAAAACTGTTTTTT
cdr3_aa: CASSRGQGNEKLFF

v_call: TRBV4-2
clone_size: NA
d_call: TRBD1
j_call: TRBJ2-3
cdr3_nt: TGTGCCAGCAGCCAACAAGTTAACAGGGGGCGGCCCCACAGCACAGATACGCAGTATTTT
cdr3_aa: CASSQQVNRGRPHSTDTQYF

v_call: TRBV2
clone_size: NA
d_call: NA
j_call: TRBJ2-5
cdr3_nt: TGTGCCAGCAGTGATATAGAGAGGGAGACCCAGTACTTC
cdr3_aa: CASSDIERETQYF

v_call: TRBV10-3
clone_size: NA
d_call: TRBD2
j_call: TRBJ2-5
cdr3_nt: TGTGCCATCAGCGGGGACTACCCGCGGGAGACCCAGTACTTC
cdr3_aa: CAISGDYPRETQYF

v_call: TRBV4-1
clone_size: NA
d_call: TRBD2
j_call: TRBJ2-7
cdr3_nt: TGCGCCAGCAGCCAAGGCCCCGGGAGGCTCTCCTACGAGCAGTACTTC
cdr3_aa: CASSQGPGRLSYEQYF

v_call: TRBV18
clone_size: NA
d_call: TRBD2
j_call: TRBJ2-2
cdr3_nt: TGTGCCAGCTCACCCCGAAGGACTAGCGGGAGGGAGACCGGGGAGCTGTTTTTT
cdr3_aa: CASSPRRTSGRETGELFF

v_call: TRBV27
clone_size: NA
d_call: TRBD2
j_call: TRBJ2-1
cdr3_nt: TGTGCCAGCAGTCCCCCCTCCCTAGCGGGAGAATATAATGAGCAGTTCTTC
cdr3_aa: CASSPPSLAGEYNEQFF

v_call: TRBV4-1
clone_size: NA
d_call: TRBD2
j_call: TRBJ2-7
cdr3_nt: TGCGCCAGCAGCCAAGTATGGGGCGGGGGCTCCTACGAGCAGTACTTC
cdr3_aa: CASSQVWGGGSYEQYF

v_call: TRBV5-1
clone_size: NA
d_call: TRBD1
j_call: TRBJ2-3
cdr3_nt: TGCGCCAGCAGCTTGGCCGGACAGGGCAGTCCAGATACGCAGTATTTT
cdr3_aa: CASSLAGQGSPDTQYF

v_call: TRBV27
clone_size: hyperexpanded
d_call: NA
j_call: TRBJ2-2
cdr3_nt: TGTGCCAGCAGTCGAAAACCTAATTTGAACACCGGGGAGCTGTTTTTT
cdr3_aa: CASSRKPNLNTGELFF

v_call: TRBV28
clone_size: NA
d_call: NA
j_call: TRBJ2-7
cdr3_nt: TGTGCCAGCAGTTCACCGACTACCTCCTACGAGCAGTACTTC
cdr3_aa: CASSSPTTSYEQYF

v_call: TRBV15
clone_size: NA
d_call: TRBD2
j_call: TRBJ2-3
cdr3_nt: TGTGCCTCGCGACTAGCGGGAGGCACAGATACGCAGTATTTT
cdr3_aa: CASRLAGGTDTQYF

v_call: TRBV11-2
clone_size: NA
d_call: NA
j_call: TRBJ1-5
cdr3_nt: TGTGCCAGCAGTTTAACGAATCAGCCCCAGCATTTT
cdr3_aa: CASSLTNQPQHF

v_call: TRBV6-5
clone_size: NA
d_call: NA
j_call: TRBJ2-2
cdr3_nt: TGTGCCAGCAGGCTTGCGGGGGCGGTAAGAGGGGAGCTGTTTTTT
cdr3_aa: CASRLAGAVRGELFF